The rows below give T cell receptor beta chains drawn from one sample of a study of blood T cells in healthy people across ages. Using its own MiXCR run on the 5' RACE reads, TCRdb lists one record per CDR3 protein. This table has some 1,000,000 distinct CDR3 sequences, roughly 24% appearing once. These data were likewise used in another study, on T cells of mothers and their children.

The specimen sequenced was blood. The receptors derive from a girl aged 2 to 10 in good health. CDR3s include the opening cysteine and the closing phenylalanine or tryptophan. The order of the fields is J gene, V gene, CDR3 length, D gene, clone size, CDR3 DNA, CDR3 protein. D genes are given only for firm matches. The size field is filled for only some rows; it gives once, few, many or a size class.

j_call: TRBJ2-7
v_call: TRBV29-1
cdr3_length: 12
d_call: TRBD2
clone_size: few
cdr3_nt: TGCAGCGCCTGGGAGGGAGGCTACGAGCAGTACTTC
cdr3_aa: CSAWEGGYEQYF

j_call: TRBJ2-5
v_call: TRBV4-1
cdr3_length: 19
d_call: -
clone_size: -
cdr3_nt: TGCGCCAGCAGCCAAGACCGGGTAGATCGGGGCCGTAACCAAGAGACCCAGTACTTC
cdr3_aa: CASSQDRVDRGRNQETQYF

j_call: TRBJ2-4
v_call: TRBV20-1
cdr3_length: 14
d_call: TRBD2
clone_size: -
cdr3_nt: TGCAGTGCAACTAGCGCTAAGGCCAAAAACATTCAGTACTTC
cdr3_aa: CSATSAKAKNIQYF

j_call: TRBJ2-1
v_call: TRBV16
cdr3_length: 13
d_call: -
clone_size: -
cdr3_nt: TGTGCCAGCAGCCCCCCGGGCCTACTAGAGCAGTTCTTC
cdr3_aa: CASSPPGLLEQFF

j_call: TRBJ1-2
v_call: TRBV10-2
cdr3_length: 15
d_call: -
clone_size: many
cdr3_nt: TGCGCCAGCAGTGAAACGACTGTCATTAACTATGGCTACACCTTC
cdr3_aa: CASSETTVINYGYTF

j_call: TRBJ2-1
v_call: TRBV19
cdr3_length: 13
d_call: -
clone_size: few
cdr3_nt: TGTGCCAGTAGTACGTCGGCGGCGTCGGAGCAGTTCTTC
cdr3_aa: CASSTSAASEQFF

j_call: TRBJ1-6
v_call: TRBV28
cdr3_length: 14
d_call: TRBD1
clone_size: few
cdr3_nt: TGTGCCAGCAGTCCGGAGACAGGGAGTTCACCCCTCCACTTT
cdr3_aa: CASSPETGSSPLHF

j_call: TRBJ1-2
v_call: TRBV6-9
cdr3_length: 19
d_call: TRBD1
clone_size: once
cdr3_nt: TGTGCCAGCAGTTATTTCGAGGGGGCAGGCACTAATACTAACTATGGCTACACCTTC
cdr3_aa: CASSYFEGAGTNTNYGYTF

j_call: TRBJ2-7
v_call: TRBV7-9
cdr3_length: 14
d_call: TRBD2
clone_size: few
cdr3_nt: TGTGCCAGCAGACAAAACGGGGGGGTCCTCGAGCAGTACTTC
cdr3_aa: CASRQNGGVLEQYF

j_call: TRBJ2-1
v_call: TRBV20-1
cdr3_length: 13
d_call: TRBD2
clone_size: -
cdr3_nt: TGCAGTGCTCCCGGGACTAGCTATAATGAGCAGTTCTTC
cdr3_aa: CSAPGTSYNEQFF

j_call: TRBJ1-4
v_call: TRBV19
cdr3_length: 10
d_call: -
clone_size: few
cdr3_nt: TGTGCCAGTGGGGTCGAAAAACTGTTTTTT
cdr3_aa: CASGVEKLFF

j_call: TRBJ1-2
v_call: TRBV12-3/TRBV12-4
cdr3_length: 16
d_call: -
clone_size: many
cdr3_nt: TGTGCCAGCAGTACAGCGGGACTCGGGGGGAACTATGGCTACACCTTC
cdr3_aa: CASSTAGLGGNYGYTF

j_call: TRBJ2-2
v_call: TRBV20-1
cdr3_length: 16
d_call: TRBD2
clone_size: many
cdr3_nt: TGCAGTGCTAGAGGGACGGGAGCGGGAGACACCGGGGAGCTGTTTTTT
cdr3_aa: CSARGTGAGDTGELFF

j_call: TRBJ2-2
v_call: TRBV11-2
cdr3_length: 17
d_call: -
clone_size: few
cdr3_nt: TGTGCCAGCAGCTTAGATCAGTGGGGAGCGAACACCGGGGAGCTGTTTTTT
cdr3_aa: CASSLDQWGANTGELFF

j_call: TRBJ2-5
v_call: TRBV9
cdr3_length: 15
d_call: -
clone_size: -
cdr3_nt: TGTGCCAGCAGCACATCCGAGACGGAGGGCGAGACCCAGTACTTC
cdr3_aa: CASSTSETEGETQYF

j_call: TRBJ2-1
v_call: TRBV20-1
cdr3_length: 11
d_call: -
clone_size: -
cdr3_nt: TGCAGTGCTAGAGACTCCCCTGAGCAGTTCTTC
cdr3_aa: CSARDSPEQFF

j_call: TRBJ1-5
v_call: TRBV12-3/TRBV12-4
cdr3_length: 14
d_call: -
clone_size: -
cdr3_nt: TGTGCCAGCAGTTTAGGGGAGGGCAATCAGCCCCAGCATTTT
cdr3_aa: CASSLGEGNQPQHF

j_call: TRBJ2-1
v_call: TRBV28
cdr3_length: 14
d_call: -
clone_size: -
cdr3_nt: TGTGCCAGCAGTTTTATTACCACTGATAATGAGCAGTTCTTC
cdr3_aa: CASSFITTDNEQFF

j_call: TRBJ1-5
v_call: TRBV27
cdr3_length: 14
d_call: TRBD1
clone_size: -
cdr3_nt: TGTGCCAGCAGTTCGGGACAGACGAATCAGCCCCAGCATTTT
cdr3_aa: CASSSGQTNQPQHF

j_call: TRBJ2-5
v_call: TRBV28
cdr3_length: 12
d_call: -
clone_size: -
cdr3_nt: TGTGCCAGCAGGGGTAGTGTCGAGACCCAGTACTTC
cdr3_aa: CASRGSVETQYF

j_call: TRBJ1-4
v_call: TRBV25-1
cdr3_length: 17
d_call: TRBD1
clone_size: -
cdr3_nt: TGTGCCAGCAGTGAATATATCGGGACAGGCTTCAATGAAAAACTGTTTTTT
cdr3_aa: CASSEYIGTGFNEKLFF

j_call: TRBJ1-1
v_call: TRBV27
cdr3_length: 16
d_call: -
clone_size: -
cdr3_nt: TGTGCCAGCAGTTTTGCCCCACCGTTTTTTAGGGGGGTAGCTTTCTTT
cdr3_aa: CASSFAPPFFRGVAFF

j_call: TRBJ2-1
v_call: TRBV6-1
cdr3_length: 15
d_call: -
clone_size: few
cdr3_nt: TGTGCCAGCGGCCCTCCGGCCGGGATTTTGGATGAGCAGTTCTTC
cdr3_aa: CASGPPAGILDEQFF

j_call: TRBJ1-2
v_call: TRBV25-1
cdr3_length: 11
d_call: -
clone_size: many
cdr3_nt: TGTGCCAGCAGTGAAATCTATGGCTACACCTTC
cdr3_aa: CASSEIYGYTF

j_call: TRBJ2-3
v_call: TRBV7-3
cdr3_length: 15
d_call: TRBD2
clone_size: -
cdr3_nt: TGTGCCAGCAGCACCTCTAGCGGGCTGGCAGATACGCAGTATTTT
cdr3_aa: CASSTSSGLADTQYF

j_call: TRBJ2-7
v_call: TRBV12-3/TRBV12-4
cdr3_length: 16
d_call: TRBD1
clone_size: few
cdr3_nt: TGTGCCAGCAGCCTAGGGCGGGACAGGGGGCCGTACGAGCAGTACTTC
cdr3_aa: CASSLGRDRGPYEQYF

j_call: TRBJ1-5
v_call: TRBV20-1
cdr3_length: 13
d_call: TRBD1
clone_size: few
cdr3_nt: TGCAGTGCCCCCGGGACAGCCGGCCGACCCCAGCATTTT
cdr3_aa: CSAPGTAGRPQHF

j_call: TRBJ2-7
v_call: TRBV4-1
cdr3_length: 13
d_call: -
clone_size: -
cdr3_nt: TGCGCCAGCAGCCAAGTAGGAAGATCCGAGCAGTACTTC
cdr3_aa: CASSQVGRSEQYF

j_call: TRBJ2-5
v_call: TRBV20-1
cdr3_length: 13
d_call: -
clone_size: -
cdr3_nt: TGCAGTGCCCTCATAGGAGGGGACGAGACCCAGTACTTC
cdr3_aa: CSALIGGDETQYF

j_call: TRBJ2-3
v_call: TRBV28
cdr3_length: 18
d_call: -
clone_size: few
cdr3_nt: TGTTCCACCCGGGACGGGCCCTTCCTCTGGCGGGGAGTGGAAACGCAGTATTTT
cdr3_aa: CSTRDGPFLWRGVETQYF

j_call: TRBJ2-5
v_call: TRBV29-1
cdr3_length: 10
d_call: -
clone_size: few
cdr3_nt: TGCACAGGTTTAACGGAGACCCAGTACTTC
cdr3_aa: CTGLTETQYF

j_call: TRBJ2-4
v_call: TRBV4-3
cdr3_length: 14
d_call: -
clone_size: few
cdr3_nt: TGCGCCAGCAGCCAAGACCGCGCCAAAAACATCCAGTACTTC
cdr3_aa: CASSQDRAKNIQYF

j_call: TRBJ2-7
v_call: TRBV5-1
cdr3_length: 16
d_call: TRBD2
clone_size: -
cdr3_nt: TGCGCCAGCAGCTTGGCGACTAGCGGGGGACTAGGAGAGCAGTACTTC
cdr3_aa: CASSLATSGGLGEQYF

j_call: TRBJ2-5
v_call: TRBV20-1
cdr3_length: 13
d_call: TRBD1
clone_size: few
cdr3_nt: TGCAGTGCTAGGCCGACAGGGCGAGAGACCCGGTACTTC
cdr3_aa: CSARPTGRETRYF

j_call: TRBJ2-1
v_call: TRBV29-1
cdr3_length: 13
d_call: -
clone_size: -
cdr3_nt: TGCAGCGTTGAAACAGGGAAAACCGATGAGCAGTTCTTC
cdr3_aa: CSVETGKTDEQFF

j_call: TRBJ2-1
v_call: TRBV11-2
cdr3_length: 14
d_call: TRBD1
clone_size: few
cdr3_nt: TGTGCCAGCAGCAACCCGGACAGGCTCAATGAGCAGTTCTTC
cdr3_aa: CASSNPDRLNEQFF

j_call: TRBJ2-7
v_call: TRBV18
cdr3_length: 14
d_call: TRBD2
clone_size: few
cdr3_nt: TGTGCCAGCTCACCAGCCACGGGAGGGGACGAGCAGTACTTC
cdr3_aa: CASSPATGGDEQYF

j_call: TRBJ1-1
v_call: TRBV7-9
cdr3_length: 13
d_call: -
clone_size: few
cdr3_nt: TGTGCCAGCAGCCCTGACCTTCGGCCTGAAGCTTTCTTT
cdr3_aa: CASSPDLRPEAFF

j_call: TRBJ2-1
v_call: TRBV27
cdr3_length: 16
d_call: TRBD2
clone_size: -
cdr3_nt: TGTGCCACCTGGGCTCTAGCGGGACTCTCCTACAATGAGCAGTTCTTC
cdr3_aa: CATWALAGLSYNEQFF

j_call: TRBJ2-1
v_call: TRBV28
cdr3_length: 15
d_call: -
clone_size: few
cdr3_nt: TGTGCCAGCAGGACCCAAGGGGGGGCCTACAATGAGCAGTTCTTC
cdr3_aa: CASRTQGGAYNEQFF

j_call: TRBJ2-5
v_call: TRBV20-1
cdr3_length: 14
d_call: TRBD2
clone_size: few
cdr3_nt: TGCAGTGCTTCAAGCGGGAGGTTACAAGAGACCCAGTACTTC
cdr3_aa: CSASSGRLQETQYF

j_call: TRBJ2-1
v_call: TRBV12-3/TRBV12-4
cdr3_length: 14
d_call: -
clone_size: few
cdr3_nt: TGTGCCAGCAGGTCCGTGGGGGCCCAAAATGAGCAGTTCTTC
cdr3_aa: CASRSVGAQNEQFF

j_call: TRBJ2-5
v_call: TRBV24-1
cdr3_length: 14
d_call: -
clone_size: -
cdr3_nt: TGTGCCACCAGTGATTTAGCGGGCCAAGAGACCCAGTACTTC
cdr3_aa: CATSDLAGQETQYF

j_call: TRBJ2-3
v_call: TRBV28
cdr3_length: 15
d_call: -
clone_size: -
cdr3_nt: TGTGCCAGCAGTCTCCCACTCGGAGGCACAGATACGCAGTATTTT
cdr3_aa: CASSLPLGGTDTQYF

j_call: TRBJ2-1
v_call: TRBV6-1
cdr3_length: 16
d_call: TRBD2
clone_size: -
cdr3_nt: TGTGCCAGCAGTGCCCCTCCTAGCGGGAGCTACAATGAGCAGTTCTTC
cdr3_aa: CASSAPPSGSYNEQFF

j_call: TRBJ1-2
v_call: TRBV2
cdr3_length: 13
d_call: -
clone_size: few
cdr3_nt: TGTGCCAGCAGTGAAGAGAGAAACTATGGCTACACCTTC
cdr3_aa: CASSEERNYGYTF

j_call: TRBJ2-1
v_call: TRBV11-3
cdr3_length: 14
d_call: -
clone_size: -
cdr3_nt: TGTGCCAGCAGCAGTAGCGCGAGCGGAAATGAGCAGTTCTTC
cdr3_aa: CASSSSASGNEQFF

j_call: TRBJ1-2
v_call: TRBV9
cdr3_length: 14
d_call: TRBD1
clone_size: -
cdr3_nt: TGTGCCAGCAGCCCGGGACAGGGGGTCTATGGCTACACCTTC
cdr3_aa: CASSPGQGVYGYTF

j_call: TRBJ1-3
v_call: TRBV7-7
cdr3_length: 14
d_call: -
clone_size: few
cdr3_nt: TGTGCTAGCAGCCGAGGGACCTCTGGAAACACCATATATTTT
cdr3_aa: CASSRGTSGNTIYF

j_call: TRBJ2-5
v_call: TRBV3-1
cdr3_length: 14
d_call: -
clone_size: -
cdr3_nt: TGTGCCAGCAGCCAATCAGGATACCAAGAGACCCAGTACTTC
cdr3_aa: CASSQSGYQETQYF

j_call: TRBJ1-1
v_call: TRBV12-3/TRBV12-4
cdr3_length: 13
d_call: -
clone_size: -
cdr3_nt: TGTGCCAGCACGTTCGGACAGCTCACTGAAGCTTTCTTT
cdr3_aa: CASTFGQLTEAFF

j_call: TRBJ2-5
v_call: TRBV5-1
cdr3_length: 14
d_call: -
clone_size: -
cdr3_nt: TGCGCCAGCAGCGGATGGCGGTTACAAGAGACCCAGTACTTC
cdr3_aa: CASSGWRLQETQYF

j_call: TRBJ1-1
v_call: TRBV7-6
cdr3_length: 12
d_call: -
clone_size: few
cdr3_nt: TGTGCCAGCAGCTTAGGAAAACCGGGACTGACTTTT
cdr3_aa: CASSLGKPGLTF

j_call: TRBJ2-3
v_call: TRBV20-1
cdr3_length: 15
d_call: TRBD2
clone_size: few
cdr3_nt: TGCAGTGCTGTAGCGGGAGTCAAAGGAGGGTGGACGCAGTATTTT
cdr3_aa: CSAVAGVKGGWTQYF